What follows is one T cell receptor (beta chain) and its context. This entry is derived from a study of blood T cell repertoires in COVID-19. Turning to the study itself: Italy, Spain and the United States were the sources of the convalescent and acute COVID-19 samples. T cells, B-cell-depleted T cells, or PBMCs supplied cDNA or gDNA.

Germline V gene lookup returns CDR1 SNHLY and CDR2 FYNNEI. V lost 6 bases and J lost 2, with 17 bases in between. The CDR3 runs 15 residues. TCRdb's copy holds only in-frame clones and misses some; the assay was immunoSEQ multiplex PCR. The table shows some 140,000 clones, with approximately 86% occurring only once. This receptor was obtained from a woman aged 45-65 years who had recovered from COVID-19. The chain couples TRBV2 to TRBJ2-7, with D possibly being TRBD1 (6 bases). Sample: peripheral blood. CDR3 DNA: TGTGCCAGCAGCCCCACCGGGACACTAACCTACGAGCAGTACTTC. Encoded protein: CASSPTGTLTYEQYF.